This note documents a single T cell receptor (beta chain) sequence. This entry is derived from a study of blood T cell repertoires in COVID-19. The wider study: From the United States, Italy and Spain came samples of acute and convalescent COVID-19. T cells, B-cell-depleted T cells, or PBMCs provided the cDNA or gDNA that served as material.

The CDR3 loop spans 14 amino acids. The V and J ends lost 5 bases and 6 bases, in that order; junction bases with no gene match: 7. In germline, CDR1 is MNHEY, CDR2 SMNVEV (reference sequence). In the source study's methods: Reference gene primer amplification gave estimated nucleated cell counts. The assay was immunoSEQ multiplex PCR, and TCRdb's table has in-frame clones only and misses some. From that table come the V and J calls and clone size; the DNA was used to work out D and trimming. The sample has fewer than 350,000 clones; roughly 79% are singletons. This sequence was found in a woman aged 55-69 years with active or convalescent COVID-19. The sequencing input was peripheral blood. The rearrangement uses TRBV27 and TRBJ1-2; 9 bases line up with TRBD1. DNA of the CDR3: TGTGCCAGCAGTATGGGACAGGGCTATGATGGCTACACCTTC. Translating gives CASSMGQGYDGYTF.